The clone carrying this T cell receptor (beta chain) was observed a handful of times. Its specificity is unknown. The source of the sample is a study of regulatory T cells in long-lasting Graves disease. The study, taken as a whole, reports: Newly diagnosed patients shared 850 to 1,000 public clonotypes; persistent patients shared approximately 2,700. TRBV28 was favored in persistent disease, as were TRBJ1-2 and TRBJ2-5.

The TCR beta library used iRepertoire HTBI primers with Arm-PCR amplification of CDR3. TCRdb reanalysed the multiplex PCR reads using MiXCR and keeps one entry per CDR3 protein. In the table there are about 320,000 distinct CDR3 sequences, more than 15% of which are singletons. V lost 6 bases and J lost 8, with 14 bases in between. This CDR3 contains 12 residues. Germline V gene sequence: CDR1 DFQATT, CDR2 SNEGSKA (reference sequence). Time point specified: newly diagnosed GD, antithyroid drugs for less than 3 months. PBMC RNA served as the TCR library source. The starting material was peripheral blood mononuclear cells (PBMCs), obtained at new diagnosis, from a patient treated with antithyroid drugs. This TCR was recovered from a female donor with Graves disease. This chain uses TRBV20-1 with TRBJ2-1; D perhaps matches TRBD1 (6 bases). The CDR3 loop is CSAETGLDEQFF. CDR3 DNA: TGCAGTGCAGAAACAGGGTTGGATGAGCAGTTCTTC.